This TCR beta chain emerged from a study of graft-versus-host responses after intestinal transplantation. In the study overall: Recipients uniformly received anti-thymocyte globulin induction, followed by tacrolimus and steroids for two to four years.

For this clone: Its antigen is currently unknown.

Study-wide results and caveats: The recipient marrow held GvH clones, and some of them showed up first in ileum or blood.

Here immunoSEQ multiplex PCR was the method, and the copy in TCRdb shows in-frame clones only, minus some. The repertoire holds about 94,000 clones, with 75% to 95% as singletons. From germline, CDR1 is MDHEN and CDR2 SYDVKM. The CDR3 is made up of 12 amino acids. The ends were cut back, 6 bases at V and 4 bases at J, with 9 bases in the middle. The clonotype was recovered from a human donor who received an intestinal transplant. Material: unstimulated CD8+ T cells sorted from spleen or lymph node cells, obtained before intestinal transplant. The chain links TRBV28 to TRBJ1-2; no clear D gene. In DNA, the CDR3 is TGTGCCAGCAGCCCAGGTTCCTATGGCTACACCTTC. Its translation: CASSPGSYGYTF.